Listed below are T cell receptor beta chains from one sample, sequenced in a study of patients and donors after allogeneic stem cell transplantation. From the RT-PCR reads, TCRdb called clonotypes with MiXCR, one entry per CDR3 protein. The profile shows some 880,000 distinct CDR3 sequences, over 15% of them singletons. Input material: blood, either unsorted or a sorted T cell fraction (not recorded which). The receptors were sampled from a human donor who was either an allogeneic HSCT recipient or a stem cell or donor lymphocyte infusion donor (not recorded which). It is not recorded whose cells these are; they may come from a transplant donor. The conserved cysteine and the conserved F or W are not part of the CDR3 here. Fields, in order: J gene, V gene, CDR3 protein.

j_call: TRBJ2-3; v_call: TRBV12-3/TRBV12-4; cdr3_aa: ASSNDRGTDTQY
j_call: TRBJ2-2; v_call: TRBV5-1; cdr3_aa: ASSLAEVTANTGELF
j_call: TRBJ2-7; v_call: TRBV24-1; cdr3_aa: ATSDPSGGHYEQY
j_call: TRBJ2-2; v_call: TRBV4-2; cdr3_aa: ASRQGGLTRELF
j_call: TRBJ2-1; v_call: TRBV27; cdr3_aa: ASSLKTNNEQF
j_call: TRBJ2-3; v_call: TRBV25-1; cdr3_aa: ASSLGGGLAGTDTQY
j_call: TRBJ2-3; v_call: TRBV29-1; cdr3_aa: SVTQGGTDTQY
j_call: TRBJ2-7; v_call: TRBV29-1; cdr3_aa: SVQAFPRGTAFHEQY
j_call: TRBJ1-2; v_call: TRBV25-1; cdr3_aa: ASSEAVHYGYT
j_call: TRBJ2-1; v_call: TRBV4-3; cdr3_aa: ASSQVRGAGRPYNEQF
j_call: TRBJ1-5; v_call: TRBV6-1; cdr3_aa: ASSLGTGVSNQPQH
j_call: TRBJ1-3; v_call: TRBV3-1; cdr3_aa: ASSQDLQGTGNTIY
j_call: TRBJ2-3; v_call: TRBV7-6; cdr3_aa: ASSLVAGDTQY
j_call: TRBJ1-1; v_call: TRBV24-1; cdr3_aa: ATSGQNEAF
j_call: TRBJ2-3; v_call: TRBV6-1; cdr3_aa: ASSEGTGFADTQY
j_call: TRBJ1-1; v_call: TRBV12-3/TRBV12-4; cdr3_aa: ASQGGNTEAF
j_call: TRBJ2-7; v_call: TRBV15; cdr3_aa: ATSREKGGTGASSYEQY
j_call: TRBJ1-2; v_call: TRBV7-2; cdr3_aa: ASSLDVGYT
j_call: TRBJ2-7; v_call: TRBV9; cdr3_aa: ASSVGTLESYEQY
j_call: TRBJ2-7; v_call: TRBV7-8; cdr3_aa: ASSLGVAGGRYEQY
j_call: TRBJ1-5; v_call: TRBV27; cdr3_aa: ASKTRRFSNQPQH
j_call: TRBJ2-3; v_call: TRBV12-3/TRBV12-4; cdr3_aa: ASSLGRSLTDTQY
j_call: TRBJ1-1; v_call: TRBV5-8; cdr3_aa: ASSWGTGMNTEAF
j_call: TRBJ1-1; v_call: TRBV24-1; cdr3_aa: ATSDPGQGNTEAF